This is a list of T cell receptor beta chains from one sample in a study of shared clonotypes between healthy human individuals. Produced via immunoSEQ multiplex PCR; TCRdb's table is partial and in-frame only. The sample has approximately 1,000,000 clones, approximately 78% seen once. What was sequenced was memory CD4+ T cells from PBMCs. Receptor source: a man between 18 and 29 years old in good health. Some clones in this sample may be carry-over from other donors' samples. CDR3s include the opening cysteine and the closing phenylalanine or tryptophan.

TRBV28	TRBJ1-4	CASSPGPRKLFF
TRBV11-2	TRBJ2-1	CASSLGIYNEQFF
TRBV5-1	TRBJ2-5	CASSLGTSPAETQYF
TRBV18	TRBJ1-1	CASSLAAGSGSEAFF
TRBV5-1	TRBJ2-1	CASSWGIGGDEQFF
TRBV18	TRBJ2-1	CASSPTLRGGGNEQFF
TRBV28	TRBJ2-5	CASSGSQGELRTQYF
TRBV6-5	TRBJ1-5	CASSPTGAGQPQHF
TRBV7-9	TRBJ2-2	CASSPIVVANTGELFF
TRBV28	TRBJ2-7	CAVDNTYEQYF
TRBV27	TRBJ1-4	CASSTQRKGSNEKLFF
TRBV27	TRBJ1-2	CASSGPAGGYTF
TRBV2	TRBJ2-7	CASRGQGTNLHEQYF
TRBV1	TRBJ1-5	CTRNQPQHF
TRBV28	TRBJ1-6	CASTPGGQGYSPLHF
TRBV19	TRBJ2-1	CASRSLWGANNEQFF
TRBV5-6	TRBJ1-1	CASTETGGRNTEAFF
TRBV4-1	TRBJ1-2	CASSPIGSRHYGYTF
TRBV9	TRBJ2-7	CASSVAPHTYEQYF
TRBV6-6	TRBJ2-3	CASKGQGGTDTQYF
TRBV27	TRBJ2-3	CASSLNAGLAGAEDTDTQYF
TRBV6-6	TRBJ1-2	CASTLTGGGYGYTF
TRBV18	TRBJ2-6	CASSLSQIFSGANVLTF
TRBV5-1	TRBJ1-1	CASSLTGQMNTEAFF
TRBV5-6	TRBJ1-1	CASSLFQGIGTEAFF
TRBV6-7	TRBJ1-5	CASSYTTGTGFNQPQHF
TRBV27	TRBJ2-6	CASSPTGGANVLTF
TRBV10-3	TRBJ1-1	CAISESNKGASTEAFF
TRBV18	TRBJ1-1	CASSPTSDEGAEAFF
TRBV9	TRBJ2-2	CASSLSWGQGELFF
TRBV5-1	TRBJ1-1	CASRPPTGSPGAFF
TRBV5-1	TRBJ2-6	CASSLETGANVLTF
TRBV11-3	TRBJ2-1	CASSLDQWGAEQFF